Shown below are 15 T cell receptor beta chains from a single sample sequenced in a study of molecular identifiers for immune sequencing clone quantification. MiXCR, applied by TCRdb to the PCR reads, yields one record per CDR3 protein. The data hold about 640,000 distinct CDR3 sequences, with just under 20% observed a single time. Sequencing input: naive CD8+ T cells from blood, with Jurkat cell RNA spiked in. Subset indicated: FACS-sorted CD8+CD4-CCR7+CD45RA+ naive T cells. The receptors were gathered from a human donor in good health. Some libraries in this study had Jurkat cell RNA spiked in.

In the case of this clonotype: The junction departs from germline at one end; a sequencing error may be responsible. This chain uses TRBV12-5 with TRBJ1-3, with 7 positions matching TRBD1. CDR1 and CDR2 from the germline V gene are LGHNT and FRNRAP. The CDR3 contains 15 residues. CDR3 in DNA: TGTGCTAATGGTTTGATACCGGACAGGGGAAACACCATATATTTT. Translated, it gives CANGLIPDRGNTIYF. Full variable domain (outside the CDR3, taken from reference TRBV12-5 and TRBJ1-3): DARVTQTPRHKVTEMGQEVTMRCQPILGHNTVFWYRQTMMQGLELLAYFRNRAPLDDSGMPKDRFSAEMPDATLATLKIQPSEPRDSAVYFCANGLIPDRGNTIYFGEGSWLTVV.

A remark on this clonotype: A much bigger clone sits one base away, suggesting this may be a read error. The chain employs TRBV3-1 and TRBJ1-1, with no clear D. CDR1 and CDR2 from the germline V gene are LGHDT and YNNKEL (reference sequence). This CDR3 is 16 amino acids long. The CDR3 DNA follows: TGTGCCAGCAGCCAAGAGTATCTCGAGGTCGCCACTGAAGCTCTCTTT. It specifies CASSQEYLEVATEALF. The whole variable domain, filled in from reference TRBV3-1 and TRBJ1-1, reads DTAVSQTPKYLVTQMGNDKSIKCEQNLGHDTMYWYKQDSKKFLKIMFSYNNKELIINETVPNRFSPKSPDKAHLNLHINSLELGDSAVYFCASSQEYLEVATEALFGQGTRLTVV.

The sample holds many counts of this clonotype. The CDR3 loop is CASSLVGTEAYEQYF. DNA for the CDR3: TGTGCCAGCAGCTTAGTTGGGACGGAAGCCTACGAGCAGTACTTC. The gene calls are TRBV7-9 and TRBJ2-7; possibly TRBD1 or TRBD2 for D (5 bases each). This CDR3 region has 15 residues. Germline lookup yields CDR1 SEHNR and CDR2 FQNEAQ (reference sequence). V lost 1 base to trimming and J lost 2 bases, with 12 bases between them.

With respect to this clonotype: A much larger clonotype is one base distant, so this may be a read error. The chain has TRBV3-1 and TRBJ1-1, with D maybe TRBD1 (5 bases). Germline assignment: CDR1 LGHDT and CDR2 YNNKEL (reference sequence). The CDR3 has 17 amino acids. The CDR3 loop is CASSPRADQGLNTGAFF. In DNA form, the CDR3 reads TGTGCCAGCAGCCCAAGGGCGGATCAGGGCCTGAACACTGGAGCTTTCTTT. Complete variable domain (other parts from reference TRBV3-1 and TRBJ1-1): DTAVSQTPKYLVTQMGNDKSIKCEQNLGHDTMYWYKQDSKKFLKIMFSYNNKELIINETVPNRFSPKSPDKAHLNLHINSLELGDSAVYFCASSPRADQGLNTGAFFGQGTRLTVV.

This clonotype was detected ten times or more. The chain has TRBV7-9 and TRBJ2-7; possibly TRBD1 or TRBD2 for D (5 bases each). The CDR3 sequence is 14 residues long. Between the trimmed V and J ends, which lost 6 bases and 1 base, there was a span of 13 bases. Germline CDR1 SEHNR, CDR2 FQNEAQ (reference sequence). CDR3 protein: CASSGTALSYEQYF. The CDR3 DNA sequence: TGTGCCAGCAGTGGGACCGCCCTATCCTACGAGCAGTACTTC. The full variable domain, with the rest looked up from reference TRBV7-9 and TRBJ2-7, is DTGVSQNPRHKITKRGQNVTFRCDPISEHNRLYWYRQTLGQGPEFLTYFQNEAQLEKSRLLSDRFSAERPKGSFSTLEIQRTEQGDSAMYLCASSGTALSYEQYFGPGTRLTVT.

Many counts were recorded for this clonotype. This chain joins TRBV7-6 and TRBJ2-3; D remains unclear. Between the trimmed V and J ends, which lost 5 bases and 4 bases, there was a span of 19 bases. This CDR3 region has 16 residues. The V gene's germline CDR1 is SGHVS and CDR2 FNYEAQ. CDR3 sequence: CASSPSVSYRADTQYF. The CDR3 bases are TGTGCCAGCAGCCCGTCAGTGAGCTATCGGGCAGATACGCAGTATTTT. Drawing the rest from reference TRBV7-6 and TRBJ2-3, the complete variable domain is GAGVSQSPRYKVTKRGQDVALRCDPISGHVSLYWYRQALGQGPEFLTYFNYEAQQDKSGLPNDRFSAERPEGSISTLTIQRTEQRDSAMYRCASSPSVSYRADTQYFGPGTRLTVL.

At least ten counts were recorded for this clonotype. J is TRBJ2-3 and V is TRBV9, with no clear D. This CDR3 is built from 15 residues. The V gene lost 0 bases and the J gene lost 1 base, with 9 bases spanning the gap. CDR1 and CDR2 from the germline V gene are SGDLS and YYNGEE. Here the CDR3 reads CASSVVDQGTDTQYF. The CDR3 DNA reads TGTGCCAGCAGCGTAGTGGACCAAGGCACAGATACGCAGTATTTT.

With regard to this clonotype: This could be a read error, since a much larger clone is one nucleotide away. V and J are TRBV24-1 and TRBJ2-7, with D maybe TRBD1 (6 bases). CDR1 and CDR2 (germline): KGHDR, SFDVKD. The V end lost 1 base, the J end lost 7 bases, and 22 bases lay between the germline ends. This CDR3 has 17 amino acids. The CDR3 bases are TGTGCCACCAGTGATTTTTTTAGGGGGTCGGATTACAATGAGCAGTACTTC. This gives the protein CATSDFFRGSDYNEQYF.

This clonotype was recorded at least ten times. The gene calls are TRBV30 and TRBJ2-7; 8 bases match TRBD1. Trimming at V came to 2 bases and at J to 9 bases, leaving 9 bases not matched to a gene. Germline V lookup: CDR1 GTSNPN, CDR2 SVGIG (reference sequence). The CDR3 has 13 residues. Here the CDR3 reads CAWSMDPGGWQYF. The DNA for the CDR3 is TGTGCCTGGAGTATGGATCCAGGGGGCTGGCAGTACTTC. The full variable domain, in which reference TRBV30 and TRBJ2-7 provide the parts outside the CDR3, is SQTIHQWPATLVQPVGSPLSLECTVEGTSNPNLYWYRQAAGRGLQLLFYSVGIGQISSEVPQNLSASRPQDRQFILSSKKLLLSDSGFYLCAWSMDPGGWQYFGPGTRLTVT.

This clonotype came up many times. The chain uses TRBV7-8 and TRBJ1-5; D call uncertain. Deletions cut 1 base from V and 7 bases from J, with 14 bases between. The CDR3 totals 15 residues. CDR1 is SGHVS, CDR2 FQNEAQ, per germline. CDR3 amino acids: CASSLGFSRRQPQHF. The CDR3 region has the DNA TGTGCCAGCAGCTTAGGTTTTTCGCGCCGGCAGCCCCAGCATTTT. The full variable domain, completed using reference TRBV7-8 and TRBJ1-5, is GAGVSQSPRYKVAKRGQDVALRCDPISGHVSLFWYQQALGQGPEFLTYFQNEAQLDKSGLPSDRFFAERPEGSVSTLKIQRTQQEDSAVYLCASSLGFSRRQPQHFGDGTRLSIL.

This clonotype was seen at least ten times. V usage is TRBV7-3 and J usage is TRBJ2-2; D remains ambiguous. V was clipped by 0 bases and J by 0 bases, with 5 bases between them. The CDR3 contains 15 residues. Germline CDR1 and CDR2: SGHTA and FQGTGA. CDR3 amino acids: CASSLTAANTGELFF. The CDR3 bases are TGTGCCAGCAGCTTAACTGCAGCGAACACCGGGGAGCTGTTTTTT.

This clonotype has ten or more counts. The V call is TRBV20-1, the J call TRBJ2-3; D possibly corresponds to TRBD1 (6 bases). This CDR3 region has 11 residues. Germline lookup yields CDR1 DFQATT and CDR2 SNEGSKA (reference sequence). Trimming took off 0 bases at V and 9 bases at J, with 7 bases between the two ends. CDR3 bases: TGCAGTGCTAGAGACAGGGGAACGCAGTATTTT. Amino acids: CSARDRGTQYF.

This clonotype was seen ten or more times. This chain links TRBV4-3 with TRBJ1-6; D ambiguous. CDR1 and CDR2 (germline): LGHNA, YSLEER. The V end lost 4 bases, the J end lost 7 bases, and 14 bases lay between the germline ends. This CDR3 spans 15 amino acids. The CDR3 DNA sequence: TGCGCCAGCAGCCTAGGACGGATTCAAAATTCACCCCTCCACTTT. Encoded protein: CASSLGRIQNSPLHF.

CDR3 DNA: TGTGCCAGCAGTGAATCGGTACGCGGGAGACCCCACACAGATACGCAGTATTTT. It specifies CASSESVRGRPHTDTQYF. V is TRBV25-1 and J is TRBJ2-3; 7 bases match TRBD2. This CDR3 comprises 18 residues. Germline assignment: CDR1 MGHDK and CDR2 SYGVNS. The junction had 12 bases not matched to a gene; V was cut back by 1 base and J by 2 bases.

There are a few counts of this clonotype. DNA of the CDR3: TGTGCCTGTAGGGACCTCGCGGTCCACGAGCAGTACTTC. Protein: CACRDLAVHEQYF. The V and J genes are TRBV30 and TRBJ2-7; D is perhaps TRBD1 or TRBD2 (5 bases each). Trimming cost V 6 bases and J 5 bases, with 17 bases left between them. Germline V gene lookup returns CDR1 GTSNPN and CDR2 SVGIG (reference sequence). This CDR3 contains 13 residues.